A selection of T cell receptor beta chains follows, all from one sample in a study of T cells in Graves' hyperthyroidism and ophthalmopathy. One entry per CDR3 protein results from TCRdb running MiXCR on the multiplex PCR reads. The profile shows fewer than 650,000 distinct CDR3 sequences, around 50% of them singletons. The specimen sequenced was peripheral blood or thyroid tissue (not recorded which). The receptors derive from an adult woman with Graves' disease, either hyperthyroidism or ophthalmopathy (not recorded which). Each CDR3 is given with its conserved first and last residue. The order of the fields is V gene, clone size, D gene, J gene, CDR3 protein, CDR3 DNA. D genes are given only for firm matches. The size of a clone is reported for some rows only, either as once, few or many, or as a class for expanded clones.

v_call: TRBV5-1; clone_size: .; d_call: .; j_call: TRBJ1-2; cdr3_aa: CASSLGADGDYGYTF; cdr3_nt: TGCGCCAGCAGCTTGGGGGCAGATGGTGACTATGGCTACACCTTC
v_call: TRBV4-3; clone_size: .; d_call: .; j_call: TRBJ2-7; cdr3_aa: CASSQGAVAISYEQYF; cdr3_nt: TGCGCCAGCAGCCAAGGGGCAGTGGCGATCTCCTACGAGCAGTACTTC
v_call: TRBV19; clone_size: .; d_call: .; j_call: TRBJ1-5; cdr3_aa: CASSITGDWRQPQHF; cdr3_nt: TGTGCCAGTAGTATTACGGGGGACTGGAGACAGCCCCAGCATTTT
v_call: TRBV7-2; clone_size: many; d_call: .; j_call: TRBJ2-2; cdr3_aa: CASSLDVAAGELFF; cdr3_nt: TGTGCCAGCAGCCTGGACGTAGCGGCCGGGGAGCTGTTTTTT
v_call: TRBV7-2; clone_size: .; d_call: .; j_call: TRBJ2-5; cdr3_aa: CASSLTQAGTGETQYF; cdr3_nt: TGTGCCAGCAGCTTAACCCAAGCGGGCACCGGGGAGACCCAGTACTTC
v_call: TRBV10-3; clone_size: .; d_call: TRBD2; j_call: TRBJ2-2; cdr3_aa: CAISGGSSGGTGELFF; cdr3_nt: TGTGCCATCAGTGGAGGAAGTAGCGGGGGGACCGGGGAGCTGTTTTTT
v_call: TRBV7-2; clone_size: few; d_call: TRBD1; j_call: TRBJ1-5; cdr3_aa: CASSVDRDQPQHF; cdr3_nt: TGTGCCAGCAGCGTGGACAGGGATCAGCCCCAGCATTTT
v_call: TRBV2; clone_size: few; d_call: .; j_call: TRBJ2-5; cdr3_aa: CASTIVEGETQYF; cdr3_nt: TGTGCCAGCACGATCGTCGAAGGGGAGACCCAGTACTTC
v_call: TRBV29-1; clone_size: many; d_call: TRBD1; j_call: TRBJ1-6; cdr3_aa: CSVATGTDSPLHF; cdr3_nt: TGCAGCGTGGCGACAGGGACGGATTCACCCCTCCACTTT
v_call: TRBV30; clone_size: few; d_call: TRBD2; j_call: TRBJ2-5; cdr3_aa: CAWGNLAGSRETQYF; cdr3_nt: TGTGCCTGGGGAAACCTAGCGGGATCGAGGGAGACCCAGTACTTC
v_call: TRBV24-1; clone_size: many; d_call: TRBD2; j_call: TRBJ2-5; cdr3_aa: CATSELTSGRETQYF; cdr3_nt: TGTGCCACCAGTGAACTGACTAGCGGGAGAGAGACCCAGTACTTC
v_call: TRBV7-2; clone_size: .; d_call: TRBD2; j_call: TRBJ2-7; cdr3_aa: CASSPRAGLGYEQYF; cdr3_nt: TGTGCCAGCAGCCCCCGAGCGGGATTAGGGTACGAGCAGTACTTC
v_call: TRBV20-1; clone_size: .; d_call: TRBD1; j_call: TRBJ2-5; cdr3_aa: CSARQGSLETQYF; cdr3_nt: TGCAGTGCCCGACAGGGAAGCCTGGAGACCCAGTACTTC
v_call: TRBV10-3; clone_size: .; d_call: TRBD2; j_call: TRBJ2-7; cdr3_aa: CAISKKREGPYEQYF; cdr3_nt: TGTGCCATCAGCAAGAAGCGGGAGGGCCCCTACGAGCAGTACTTC
v_call: TRBV2; clone_size: many; d_call: TRBD1; j_call: TRBJ1-5; cdr3_aa: CASRPDRGNQPQHF; cdr3_nt: TGTGCCAGCAGACCGGACAGGGGCAATCAGCCCCAGCATTTT
v_call: TRBV12-3/TRBV12-4; clone_size: .; d_call: .; j_call: TRBJ2-7; cdr3_aa: CASSPKGAGYEQYF; cdr3_nt: TGTGCCAGCAGTCCCAAGGGCGCCGGGTACGAGCAGTACTTC
v_call: TRBV20-1; clone_size: .; d_call: TRBD1; j_call: TRBJ1-5; cdr3_aa: CSAAGTGYQPQHF; cdr3_nt: TGCAGTGCTGCCGGGACAGGTTATCAGCCCCAGCATTTT
v_call: TRBV5-1; clone_size: .; d_call: TRBD2; j_call: TRBJ2-5; cdr3_aa: CASSLDRLGTSGPQVQYF; cdr3_nt: TGCGCCAGCAGCTTGGACAGGCTCGGGACTAGCGGGCCCCAGGTCCAGTACTTC
v_call: TRBV24-1; clone_size: .; d_call: .; j_call: TRBJ2-5; cdr3_aa: CATSAGSLERETQYF; cdr3_nt: TGTGCCACCAGTGCCGGGTCGTTGGAGCGTGAGACCCAGTACTTC
v_call: TRBV29-1; clone_size: .; d_call: .; j_call: TRBJ1-2; cdr3_aa: CSVDAANYGYTF; cdr3_nt: TGCAGCGTTGACGCAGCTAACTATGGCTACACCTTC
v_call: TRBV12-3/TRBV12-4; clone_size: many; d_call: .; j_call: TRBJ1-1; cdr3_aa: CASTPTGGATEAFF; cdr3_nt: TGTGCCAGCACCCCGACCGGGGGGGCTACTGAAGCTTTCTTT
v_call: TRBV15; clone_size: many; d_call: .; j_call: TRBJ1-4; cdr3_aa: CATTRGNGEKLFF; cdr3_nt: TGTGCCACCACCAGGGGTAACGGTGAAAAACTGTTTTTT
v_call: TRBV15; clone_size: few; d_call: .; j_call: TRBJ1-1; cdr3_aa: CATSRAGTYNTEAFF; cdr3_nt: TGTGCCACCAGCAGAGCCGGGACTTACAACACTGAAGCTTTCTTT
v_call: TRBV4-1; clone_size: few; d_call: TRBD1; j_call: TRBJ2-7; cdr3_aa: CASSQQTGGTYEQYF; cdr3_nt: TGCGCCAGCAGCCAACAAACAGGGGGCACGTACGAGCAGTACTTC
v_call: TRBV7-3; clone_size: few; d_call: .; j_call: TRBJ1-6; cdr3_aa: CASSLRGDSPLHF; cdr3_nt: TGTGCCAGCAGCTTACGAGGGGATTCACCCCTCCACTTT
v_call: TRBV6-6; clone_size: .; d_call: .; j_call: TRBJ1-5; cdr3_aa: CASKPSGSNEHF; cdr3_nt: TGTGCCAGCAAGCCCAGCGGGAGCAACGAGCATTTT
v_call: TRBV6-1; clone_size: .; d_call: .; j_call: TRBJ2-5; cdr3_aa: CASRAEGTLTQYF; cdr3_nt: TGTGCCAGCAGGGCTGAAGGGACCCTAACCCAGTACTTC
v_call: TRBV28; clone_size: .; d_call: TRBD1; j_call: TRBJ2-7; cdr3_aa: CASSFQHLTGITYEQYF; cdr3_nt: TGTGCCAGCAGTTTTCAGCACTTGACAGGGATTACCTACGAGCAGTACTTC
v_call: TRBV20-1; clone_size: many; d_call: .; j_call: TRBJ2-5; cdr3_aa: CSATKGGGLQETQYF; cdr3_nt: TGCAGTGCTACTAAGGGAGGGGGGCTCCAAGAGACCCAGTACTTC
v_call: TRBV20-1; clone_size: many; d_call: .; j_call: TRBJ1-1; cdr3_aa: CSVVRVGTEAFF; cdr3_nt: TGCAGTGTCGTCAGGGTAGGAACTGAAGCTTTCTTT
v_call: TRBV4-3; clone_size: .; d_call: .; j_call: TRBJ1-6; cdr3_aa: CGSSPQDGGTPLHF; cdr3_nt: TGCGGCAGCAGCCCTCAAGACGGGGGCACGCCCCTCCACTTT
v_call: TRBV13; clone_size: .; d_call: TRBD1; j_call: TRBJ2-7; cdr3_aa: CASSIRDRNYEQYF; cdr3_nt: TGTGCCAGCTCGATCCGGGACAGGAACTACGAGCAGTACTTC
v_call: TRBV2; clone_size: many; d_call: .; j_call: TRBJ1-6; cdr3_aa: CASSEARNSPLHF; cdr3_nt: TGTGCCAGCAGTGAAGCGCGAAATTCACCCCTCCACTTT
v_call: TRBV19; clone_size: many; d_call: TRBD1; j_call: TRBJ1-2; cdr3_aa: CASNAGTGGYTF; cdr3_nt: TGTGCCAGCAACGCCGGGACAGGAGGCTACACCTTC
v_call: TRBV2; clone_size: few; d_call: .; j_call: TRBJ1-5; cdr3_aa: CASSDGRGHQPQHF; cdr3_nt: TGTGCCAGCAGTGACGGCCGTGGGCATCAGCCCCAGCATTTT
v_call: TRBV9; clone_size: .; d_call: .; j_call: TRBJ1-1; cdr3_aa: CASSLGGGRSAFF; cdr3_nt: TGTGCCAGCAGTTTGGGGGGGGGGAGATCAGCTTTCTTT
v_call: TRBV7-2; clone_size: once; d_call: TRBD1; j_call: TRBJ2-2; cdr3_aa: CASSRPTGRSGELFF; cdr3_nt: TGTGCCAGCAGCCGGCCGACAGGGCGGTCCGGGGAGCTGTTTTTT
v_call: TRBV20-1; clone_size: once; d_call: TRBD1; j_call: TRBJ1-1; cdr3_aa: CSASPQGAYTEAFF; cdr3_nt: TGCAGTGCTAGTCCCCAGGGGGCGTACACTGAAGCTTTCTTT
v_call: TRBV11-2; clone_size: .; d_call: .; j_call: TRBJ1-2; cdr3_aa: CASRASVYGYTF; cdr3_nt: TGTGCCAGCCGGGCTTCGGTCTATGGCTACACCTTC
v_call: TRBV30; clone_size: .; d_call: TRBD2; j_call: TRBJ2-5; cdr3_aa: CAWTKGLAEETQYF; cdr3_nt: TGTGCCTGGACCAAAGGACTAGCGGAAGAGACCCAGTACTTC
v_call: TRBV10-3; clone_size: many; d_call: TRBD2; j_call: TRBJ2-2; cdr3_aa: CAISTGLAVQLFF; cdr3_nt: TGTGCCATCAGTACGGGACTAGCGGTCCAACTGTTTTTT
v_call: TRBV2; clone_size: few; d_call: .; j_call: TRBJ2-7; cdr3_aa: CACSARAGSSYEQYF; cdr3_nt: .
v_call: TRBV25-1; clone_size: .; d_call: .; j_call: TRBJ1-1; cdr3_aa: CASQGWGDTEAFF; cdr3_nt: TGTGCCAGCCAAGGGTGGGGTGACACTGAAGCTTTCTTT
v_call: TRBV29-1; clone_size: .; d_call: TRBD2; j_call: TRBJ2-1; cdr3_aa: CTGGRGRNNEQFF; cdr3_nt: TGCACCGGAGGTCGCGGGAGGAACAATGAGCAGTTCTTC
v_call: TRBV5-1; clone_size: .; d_call: TRBD2; j_call: TRBJ2-3; cdr3_aa: CASRAGDPDTQYF; cdr3_nt: TGCGCCAGTCGAGCGGGAGACCCAGATACGCAGTATTTT
v_call: TRBV5-1; clone_size: many; d_call: TRBD1; j_call: TRBJ2-7; cdr3_aa: CASSLRTGEFYEQYF; cdr3_nt: TGCGCCAGCAGCTTAAGGACAGGGGAATTTTACGAGCAGTACTTC